This TCR beta chain was retrieved from a study of T-cell reconstitution after alpha-beta-depleted transplantation in children (dated by TCRdb to the mid-2010s). Concerning the study at large: The study quantitatively tracked T-cell immune reconstitution after TCRalphabeta/CD19-depleted allogeneic hematopoietic cell transplantation in children using TCR repertoire profiling. The research as a whole found: Over subsequent months, a decline in hyperexpanded clone frequencies was noted, and after one year, T-cell counts and TCRbeta diversity were mostly ascribed to newly produced T cells. The apparently early recovery of alphabetaT-cell counts about two months after transplant reportedly depended on only several hundred rapidly expanded clones that came from non-depleted graft cells. In some patients, high TCRbeta diversity at day 60 was attributed to recipient T cells and intrathymic progenitors that had survived conditioning.

As encoded in the germline V gene (reference sequence), CDR1 is SEHNR while CDR2 is FQNEAQ. The CDR3 has 16 amino acids, counting the end cysteine and phenylalanine. Just CDR3 DNA is preserved here, 48 bases in frame from base 1. The junction shows trimming of 1 base on V and 8 bases on J, and the gene matches do not reach 8 bases of it. Explained via the paper, the treatment or condition label denotes: allogeneic hematopoietic cell transplantation with graft depleted of TCRalphabeta T cells and CD19 B cells. Transplant recipients were children who received TCRalphabeta/CD19-depleted allogeneic hematopoietic cell grafts. The method was PCR. The instrument given in TCRdb is Illumina HiSeq 2500. TCR libraries were prepared with molecular barcoding, using unique molecular identifiers to normalize TCRbeta repertoire quantification. In-frame beta chains were kept once TCRdb had trimmed the public reads at Q25 with fastp and called clones with MiXCR. Rows with one shared CDR3 protein collapse into an entry with the most common genes and DNA. The sample records some 260,000 distinct CDR3 sequences, roughly a quarter of which are singletons. The leading ten clones occupy about 5% of the sample.

With respect to this clonotype: This clone's antigen is unknown. Base qualities are not at hand, and no much larger clone is one base apart.

This receptor was identified in a female patient aged 2-9 years who had a stem cell transplant for congenital amegakaryocytic thrombocytopenia, so the T cells may come from the graft donor. This material consisted of PBMCs, mostly from graft donor cells, taken 360 days after TCRalphabeta/CD19-depleted stem cell transplant. The chain was built from TRBV7-9 and TRBJ1-6, with 7 bases matching TRBD1. Here the CDR3 is given as CASSLVRRGDDSPLHF. The bases are TGTGCCAGCAGCTTAGTGCGCAGGGGGGACGATTCACCCCTCCACTTT.